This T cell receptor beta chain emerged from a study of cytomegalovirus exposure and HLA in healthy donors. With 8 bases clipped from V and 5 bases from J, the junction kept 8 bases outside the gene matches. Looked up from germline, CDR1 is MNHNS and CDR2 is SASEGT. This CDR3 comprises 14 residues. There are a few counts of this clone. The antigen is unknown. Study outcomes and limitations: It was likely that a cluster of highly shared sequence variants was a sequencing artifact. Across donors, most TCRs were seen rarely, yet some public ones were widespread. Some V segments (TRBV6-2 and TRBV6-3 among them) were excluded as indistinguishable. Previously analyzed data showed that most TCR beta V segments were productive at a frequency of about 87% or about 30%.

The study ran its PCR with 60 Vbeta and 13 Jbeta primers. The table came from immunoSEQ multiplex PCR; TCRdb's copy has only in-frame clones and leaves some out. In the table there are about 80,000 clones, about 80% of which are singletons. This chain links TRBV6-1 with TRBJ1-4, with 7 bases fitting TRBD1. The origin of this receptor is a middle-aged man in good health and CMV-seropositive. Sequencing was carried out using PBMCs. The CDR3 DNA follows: TGTGCCAGCTGCGTGGGACAGTTGAATGAAAAACTGTTTTTT. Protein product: CASCVGQLNEKLFF.